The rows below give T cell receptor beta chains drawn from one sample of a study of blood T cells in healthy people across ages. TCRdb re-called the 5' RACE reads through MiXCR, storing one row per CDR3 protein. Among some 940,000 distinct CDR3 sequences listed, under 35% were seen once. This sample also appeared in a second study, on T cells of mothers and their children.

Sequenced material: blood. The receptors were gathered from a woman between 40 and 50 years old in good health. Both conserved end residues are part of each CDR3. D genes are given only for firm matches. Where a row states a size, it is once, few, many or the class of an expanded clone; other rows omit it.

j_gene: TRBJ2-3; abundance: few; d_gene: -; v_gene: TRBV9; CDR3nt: TGTGCCAGCAGCCCTAACGGGCTGGGCACAGATACGCAGTATTTT; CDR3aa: CASSPNGLGTDTQYF
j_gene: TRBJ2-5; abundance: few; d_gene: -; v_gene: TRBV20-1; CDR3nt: TGCAGTGCTAGCGCCGGGACGACACAAGAGACCCAGTACTTC; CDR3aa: CSASAGTTQETQYF
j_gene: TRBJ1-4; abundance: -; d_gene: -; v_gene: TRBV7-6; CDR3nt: TGTGCCAGCAGTTCGAACCAGGGGAATAATGAAAAACTGTTTTTT; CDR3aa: CASSSNQGNNEKLFF
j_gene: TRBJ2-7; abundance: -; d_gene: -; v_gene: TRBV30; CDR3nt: TGTGCCGGGGTCGCCGCGGGGTCCGAGCAGTACTTC; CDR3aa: CAGVAAGSEQYF
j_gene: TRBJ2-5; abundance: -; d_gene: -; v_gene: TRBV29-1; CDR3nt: TGCAGTTTTTGGAGGGGGGGAGAGACCCAGTACTTC; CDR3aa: CSFWRGGETQYF
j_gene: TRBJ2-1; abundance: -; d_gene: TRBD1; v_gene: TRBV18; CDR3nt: TGTGCCAGCTCGAGGGGGCAGGACGGAGTCGGTGAGCAGTTCTTC; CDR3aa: CASSRGQDGVGEQFF
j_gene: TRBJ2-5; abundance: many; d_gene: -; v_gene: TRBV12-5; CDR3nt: TGTGCTAGTGGCTTGACGGGGAATGTAAAGACCCAGTACTTC; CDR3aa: CASGLTGNVKTQYF
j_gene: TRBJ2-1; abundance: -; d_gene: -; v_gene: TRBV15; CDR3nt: TGTGCCACCAGCAGGGACTCCGCGGGGTCCAATGAGCAGTTCTTC; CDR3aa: CATSRDSAGSNEQFF
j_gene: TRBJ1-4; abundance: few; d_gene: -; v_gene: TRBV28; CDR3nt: TGTGCCAGCGGGGGTTTAGGGGATGAAAAACTGTTTTTT; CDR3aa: CASGGLGDEKLFF
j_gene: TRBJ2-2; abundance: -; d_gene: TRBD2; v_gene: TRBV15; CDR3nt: TGTGCCACCAGCAGAGGGGTAGCGGGGGGGCCCGGGGAGCTGTTTTTT; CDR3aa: CATSRGVAGGPGELFF
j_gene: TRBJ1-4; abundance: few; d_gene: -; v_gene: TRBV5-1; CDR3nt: TGCGCCAGCAGCTTGGAAGGGGCCACCTCCGAAAAACTGTTTTTT; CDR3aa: CASSLEGATSEKLFF
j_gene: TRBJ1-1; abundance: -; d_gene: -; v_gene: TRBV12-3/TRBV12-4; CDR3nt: TGTGCCAGCACTCTGGGGCAACCCGCTGAAGCTTTCTTT; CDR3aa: CASTLGQPAEAFF
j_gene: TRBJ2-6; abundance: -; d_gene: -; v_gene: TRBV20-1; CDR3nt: TGCAGTGCCCTGGAGGGGGAGTACTCTGGGGCCAACGTCCTGACTTTC; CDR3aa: CSALEGEYSGANVLTF
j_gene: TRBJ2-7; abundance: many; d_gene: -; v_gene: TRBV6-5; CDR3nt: TGTGCCAGCAGTTACTCGATTGGCGGCTCCTACGAGCAGTACTTC; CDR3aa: CASSYSIGGSYEQYF
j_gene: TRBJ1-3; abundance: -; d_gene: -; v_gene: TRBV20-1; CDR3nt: TGCAGTGCTGTGCCCACGATCTCTGGAAACACCACATATTTT; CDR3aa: CSAVPTISGNTTYF
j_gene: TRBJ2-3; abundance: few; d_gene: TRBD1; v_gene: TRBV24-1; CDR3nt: TGTGCCACCAGTGATCCGGGACAGGGTCTAAGAGATACGCAGTATTTT; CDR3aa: CATSDPGQGLRDTQYF
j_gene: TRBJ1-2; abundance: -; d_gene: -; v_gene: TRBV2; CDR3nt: TGTGCCAGCAGTGCCCGGACAGTTTCATATGGCTACACCTTC; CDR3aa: CASSARTVSYGYTF
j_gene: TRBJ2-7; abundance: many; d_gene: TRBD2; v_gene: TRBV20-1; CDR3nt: TGCAGTGCTAGAGATCAACTAGCGGGGGAGCAGTACTTC; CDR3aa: CSARDQLAGEQYF
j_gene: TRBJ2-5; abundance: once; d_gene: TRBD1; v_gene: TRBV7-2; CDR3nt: TGTGTCAGCAGCTTTACAGGGGGCCTTCAAGAGACCCAGTACTTC; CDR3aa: CVSSFTGGLQETQYF
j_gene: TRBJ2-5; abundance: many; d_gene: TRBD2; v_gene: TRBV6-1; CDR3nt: TGTGCCAGCAGTGAAGTTAGCGGGACCCAAGAGACCCAGTACTTC; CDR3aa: CASSEVSGTQETQYF
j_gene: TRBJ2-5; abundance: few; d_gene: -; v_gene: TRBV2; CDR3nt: TGTGCCAGCCTCACAGGGTGGGAGACCCAGTACTTC; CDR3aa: CASLTGWETQYF
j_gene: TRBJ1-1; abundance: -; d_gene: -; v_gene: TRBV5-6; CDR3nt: TGTGCCAGCAGCGGAGGACCGGGACGGGACACTGAAGCTTTCTTT; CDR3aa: CASSGGPGRDTEAFF
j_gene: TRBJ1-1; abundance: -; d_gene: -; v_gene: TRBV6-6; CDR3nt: TGTGCCACCCAACCGCCGGGGCCAGGGGACACTGAAGCTTTCTTT; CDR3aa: CATQPPGPGDTEAFF
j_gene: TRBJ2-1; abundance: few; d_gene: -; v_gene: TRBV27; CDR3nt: TGTGCCAGCAGTACCTTTAATAATGAGCAGTTCTTC; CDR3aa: CASSTFNNEQFF
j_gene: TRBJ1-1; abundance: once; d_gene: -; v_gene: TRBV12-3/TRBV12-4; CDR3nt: TGTGCCAGCAGTTCCTACTGGGAATCGAACACTGAAGCTTTCTTT; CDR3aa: CASSSYWESNTEAFF
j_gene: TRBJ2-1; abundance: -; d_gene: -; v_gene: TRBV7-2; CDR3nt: TGTGCCGGCAGCTTAGTGCTAGGGGGGTCTTACAATGAGCAGTTCTTC; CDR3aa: CAGSLVLGGSYNEQFF
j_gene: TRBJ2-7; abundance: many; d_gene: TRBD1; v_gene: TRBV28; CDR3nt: TGTGCCAGCAGTAAGGACAGGCTATATTCCTACGAGCAGTACTTC; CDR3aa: CASSKDRLYSYEQYF
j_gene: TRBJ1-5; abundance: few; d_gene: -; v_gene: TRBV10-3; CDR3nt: TGTGCCATCAACAACGACGGCAATCAGCCCCAGCATTTT; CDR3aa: CAINNDGNQPQHF
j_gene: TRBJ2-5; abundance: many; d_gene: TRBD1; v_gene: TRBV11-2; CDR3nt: TGTGCCAGCAGCTCCAGACAGGGTCGGCAAGAGACCCAGTACTTC; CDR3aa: CASSSRQGRQETQYF
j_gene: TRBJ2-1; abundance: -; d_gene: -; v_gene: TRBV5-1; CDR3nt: TGCGCCAGCAGCTTGGTCGTCCAGGGCCGGAATGAGCAGTTCTTC; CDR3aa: CASSLVVQGRNEQFF
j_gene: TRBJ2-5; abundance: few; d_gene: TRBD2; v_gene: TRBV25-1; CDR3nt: TGTGCCAGCAGGGGAGTAGCGGGGTGGGGAGAGACCCAGTACTTC; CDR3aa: CASRGVAGWGETQYF
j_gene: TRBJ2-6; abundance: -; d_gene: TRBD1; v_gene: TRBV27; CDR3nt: TGTGCCGCCCCCCGGGACAGGAGCTCTGGGGCCAACGTCCTGACTTTC; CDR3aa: CAAPRDRSSGANVLTF
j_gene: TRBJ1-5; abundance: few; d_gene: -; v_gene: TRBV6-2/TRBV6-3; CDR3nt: TGTGCCAGCAGTTACACATCAGGGGAAGGACAGCCCCAGCATTTT; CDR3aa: CASSYTSGEGQPQHF
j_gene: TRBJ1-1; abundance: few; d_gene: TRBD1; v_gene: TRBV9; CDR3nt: TGTGCCAGCAGCGGCGGGACAGGAGTTTTGGAGTACACTGAAGCTTTCTTT; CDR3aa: CASSGGTGVLEYTEAFF
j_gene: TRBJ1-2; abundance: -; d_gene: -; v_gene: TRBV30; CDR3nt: TGTGCCTGGAGCCCCTTCGGGAAGACCACTAACTATGGCTACACCTTC; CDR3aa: CAWSPFGKTTNYGYTF
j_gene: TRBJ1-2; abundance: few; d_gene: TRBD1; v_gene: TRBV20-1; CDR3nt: TGCAGTGCCTACCGGGACAGGCTTTTATATGGCTACACCTTC; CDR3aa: CSAYRDRLLYGYTF
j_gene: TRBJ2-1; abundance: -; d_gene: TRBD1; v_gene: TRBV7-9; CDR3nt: TGTGCCAGCATCCCACCGGGACAGGCAAACTACGGGCAGTTCTTC; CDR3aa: CASIPPGQANYGQFF
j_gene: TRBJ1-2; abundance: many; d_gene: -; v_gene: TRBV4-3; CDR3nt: TGCGCCAGCAGCCAAGGAGGGGTGGCTTACGCTGGCTACACCTTC; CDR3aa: CASSQGGVAYAGYTF
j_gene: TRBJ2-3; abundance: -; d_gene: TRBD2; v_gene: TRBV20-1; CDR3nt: TGCAGTGCTATTGGGACTAGCGGGAGGACAAATACGCAGTATTTT; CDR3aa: CSAIGTSGRTNTQYF
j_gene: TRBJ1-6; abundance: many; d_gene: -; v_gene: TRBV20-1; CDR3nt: TGCAGTGCCTTTAATTCACCCCTCCACTTT; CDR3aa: CSAFNSPLHF
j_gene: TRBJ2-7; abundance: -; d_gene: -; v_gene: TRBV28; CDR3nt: TGTGCCAGCAGTTTACGAGGGCCCTCCGTCGAGCAGTACTTC; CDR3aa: CASSLRGPSVEQYF
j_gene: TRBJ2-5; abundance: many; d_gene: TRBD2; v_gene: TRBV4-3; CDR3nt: TGCGCCAGCAGCCAAGACCTCTTTAGCGGGGGGCCGACGTACCAAGAGACCCAGTACTTC; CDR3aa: CASSQDLFSGGPTYQETQYF
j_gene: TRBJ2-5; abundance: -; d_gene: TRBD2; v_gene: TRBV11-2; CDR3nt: TGTGCCGGCACCTTCTGGACTAGCGGGGGCCGCGGGGGAGAGACCCAGTACTTC; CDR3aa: CAGTFWTSGGRGGETQYF
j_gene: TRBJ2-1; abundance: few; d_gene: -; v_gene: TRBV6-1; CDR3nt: TGTGCCAGCAGTGGGGGCCTTGACTACAATGAGCAGTTCTTC; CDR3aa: CASSGGLDYNEQFF
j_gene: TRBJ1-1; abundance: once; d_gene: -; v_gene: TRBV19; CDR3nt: TGTGCCAGTAGTATGGGAACTGAAGCTTTCTTT; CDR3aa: CASSMGTEAFF
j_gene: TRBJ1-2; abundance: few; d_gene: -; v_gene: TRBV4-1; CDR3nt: TGCGCCAGCAGCCAAGATTTGCGGGACCCCTATGGCTACACCTTC; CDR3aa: CASSQDLRDPYGYTF
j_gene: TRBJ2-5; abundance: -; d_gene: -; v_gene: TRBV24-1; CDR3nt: TGTGCCACCAGTGATCCCGACAGATACCAAGAGACCCAGTACTTC; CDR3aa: CATSDPDRYQETQYF
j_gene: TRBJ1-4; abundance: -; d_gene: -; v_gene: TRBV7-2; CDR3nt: TGTGCCAGCAGCCACCCCGGTGTGGGGACTAATGAAAAACTGTTTTTT; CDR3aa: CASSHPGVGTNEKLFF
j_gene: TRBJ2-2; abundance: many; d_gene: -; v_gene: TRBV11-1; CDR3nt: TGTGCCAGCAGCCCCAAAGGAGACACCGGGGAGCTGTTTTTT; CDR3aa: CASSPKGDTGELFF
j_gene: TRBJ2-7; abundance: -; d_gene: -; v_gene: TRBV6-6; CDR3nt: TGTGCCAGCAGTTATAGTTTCCCAAGCGAGCAGTACTTC; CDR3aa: CASSYSFPSEQYF
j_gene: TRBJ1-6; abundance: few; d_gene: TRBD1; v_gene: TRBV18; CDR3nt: TGTGCCAGCTCACCCCGAACAGGGGGGGATTCACCCCTCCACTTT; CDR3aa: CASSPRTGGDSPLHF
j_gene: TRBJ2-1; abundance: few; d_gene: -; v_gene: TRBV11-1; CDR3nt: TGTGCCAGCAGCCCCCCCTCGGACTGGCACGGTGAGCAGTTCTTC; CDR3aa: CASSPPSDWHGEQFF
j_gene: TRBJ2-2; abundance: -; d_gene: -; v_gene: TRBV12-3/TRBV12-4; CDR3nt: TGTGCCAGCAGTTTGGAAGCCCTGGGGACCACCGGGGAGCTGTTTTTT; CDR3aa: CASSLEALGTTGELFF
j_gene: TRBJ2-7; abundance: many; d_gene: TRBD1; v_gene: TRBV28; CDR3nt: TGTGCCACCTCAATTGGACAGGGGGTACCCTACGAGCAGTACTTC; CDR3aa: CATSIGQGVPYEQYF